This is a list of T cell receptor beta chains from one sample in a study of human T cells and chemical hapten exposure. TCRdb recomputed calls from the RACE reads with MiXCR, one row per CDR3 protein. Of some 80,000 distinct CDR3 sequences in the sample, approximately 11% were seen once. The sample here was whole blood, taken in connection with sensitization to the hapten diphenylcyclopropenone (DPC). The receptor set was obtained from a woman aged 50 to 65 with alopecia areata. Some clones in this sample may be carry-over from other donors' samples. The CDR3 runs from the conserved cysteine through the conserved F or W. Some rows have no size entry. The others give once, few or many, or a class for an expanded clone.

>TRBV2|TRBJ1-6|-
CASRGSASPNSPLHF
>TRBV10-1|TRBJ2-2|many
CASSTNIAGTGELFF
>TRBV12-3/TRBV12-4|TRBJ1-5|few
CASSLGTDNQPQHF
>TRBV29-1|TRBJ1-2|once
CSTGHYGYTF
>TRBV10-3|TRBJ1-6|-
CAIIPRSSYNSPLHF
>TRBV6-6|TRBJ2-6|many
CASRTDSAGANVLTF
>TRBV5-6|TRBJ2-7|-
CASSSPGALEQYF
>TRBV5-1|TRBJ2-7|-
CASSLGNYEQYF
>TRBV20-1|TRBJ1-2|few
CSARVTDPGVYGYTF
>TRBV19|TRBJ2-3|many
CASSTLGGRGTDTQYF
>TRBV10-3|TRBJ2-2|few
CAISGLAGPSTTGELFF
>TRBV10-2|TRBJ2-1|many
CASRNESGMDYNEQFF
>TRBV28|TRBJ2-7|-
CASSPPGDEQYF
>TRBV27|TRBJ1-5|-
CASSGDRVSNQPQHF
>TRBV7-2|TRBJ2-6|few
CASSLDAASGANVLTF
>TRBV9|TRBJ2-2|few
CASSRSGRNTGELFF
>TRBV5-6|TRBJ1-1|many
CASSLRGTEAFF
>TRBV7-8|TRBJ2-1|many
CASSLPLTSGYNEQFF
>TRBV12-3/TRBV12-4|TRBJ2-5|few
CASSARLAGYQETQYF
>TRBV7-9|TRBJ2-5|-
CASSATGRAETQYF
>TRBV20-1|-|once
CSATGGTDIYEQFF
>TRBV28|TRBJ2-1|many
CASSARGRYRNEQFF
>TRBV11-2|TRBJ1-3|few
CASSSQTGVGNTIYF
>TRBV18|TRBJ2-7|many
CASSPIRQGARYEQYF
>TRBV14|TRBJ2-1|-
CASSQGDSYYNEQFF
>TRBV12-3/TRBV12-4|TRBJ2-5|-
CATTSGETQYF
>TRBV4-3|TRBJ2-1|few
CASSRSHPGTQFF
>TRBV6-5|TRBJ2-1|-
CASLGAPGKYNEQFF
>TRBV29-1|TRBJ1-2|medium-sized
CSSGEGANYGYTF
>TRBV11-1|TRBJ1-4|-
CASSLHQGAELFF
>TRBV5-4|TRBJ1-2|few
CASSYGQGRDYGYTF
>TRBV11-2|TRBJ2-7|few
CASSLQYEQYF